The subject of this entry is one T cell receptor (beta chain). Its specificity is unknown. The source of the sample is a study of cytomegalovirus exposure and HLA in healthy donors. The CDR3 loop spans 13 amino acids. The J segment lost 11 bases and the V segment lost 5 bases, leaving 10 bases of the junction unmatched. CDR1 SQVTM and CDR2 ANQGSEA come from the germline V gene. Study outcomes and limitations: By a later analysis, the bulk of CMV-associated TCR beta chains appeared HLA-restricted. Some highly shared sequence variants likely arose as a pipeline artifact. Follow-up analysis later connected one missense variant in DCLRE1C with trimming of TCR beta V- and J-genes.

The study ran its PCR with 60 Vbeta and 13 Jbeta primers. Some clones are missing from TCRdb's copy, which holds only in-frame ones; the method was immunoSEQ multiplex PCR. The sample has under 200,000 clones, approximately 78% seen once. This TCR was sampled from a male donor in good health and CMV-seropositive. Sequenced input: PBMCs. This sequence joins TRBV29-1 and TRBJ1-1, with TRBD1 matching over 11 bases. The CDR3 sequence: CSVLRTGGTQAFF. For the CDR3, the DNA is TGCAGCGTTCTAAGGACAGGGGGCACCCAGGCTTTCTTT. Complete variable domain (other parts from reference TRBV29-1 and TRBJ1-1): SAVISQKPSRDICQRGTSLTIQCQVDSQVTMMFWYRQQPGQSLTLIATANQGSEATYESGFVIDKFPISRPNLTFSTLTVSNMSPEDSSIYLCSVLRTGGTQAFFGQGTRLTVV.